This TCR beta chain came from a study of OX40 agonist ivuxolimab in advanced cancers. Study-wide findings and caveats: Certain nonresponders additionally had low normalized T-cell clonal expansion. What antigens the expanded peripheral T cells recognized was never established.

The data were produced by immunoSEQ multiplex PCR, yet TCRdb's version contains in-frame clones alone and is incomplete. The sample holds tens of thousands of clones, about 84% seen once. Germline V CDR1 and CDR2: KGHSH, LQKENI. This CDR3 contains 15 residues. V shed 3 bases and J shed 1 base, with 11 bases lying between them. Concerning this clone: Its target is not known.

Enrollment shut out patients with autoimmune disease history or systemic immunosuppression. The investigators sampled blood at baseline, at cycle 4 day 1, and at cycle 7 day 1. The origin of this receptor is an adult with an advanced solid tumor such as melanoma, head and neck, liver or kidney cancer. The J gene is TRBJ2-3, the V gene TRBV18; tentatively, D is TRBD2 (5 bases). The sequencing used CD4+ or CD8+ T cells sorted from blood, collected in a trial of the OX40 agonist ivuxolimab. Here the CDR3 reads CASSPGEGGTDTQYF. As DNA, the CDR3 is TGTGCCAGCTCACCGGGAGAAGGCGGCACAGATACGCAGTATTTT.